The source of this T cell receptor beta chain is a study of T cell repertoires in cytomegalovirus infection. At the level of the study: The authors relied on CMV epitopes, both recently identified HLA-C-restricted and well-studied HLA-B-restricted. Both CMV infection and a matching HLA type were indicated by public TCR beta signatures.

This CDR3 region has 15 residues. The V and J ends lost 7 bases and 4 bases respectively, with 17 bases between them. Germline CDR1 is MNHNY and CDR2 is SVGAGI (reference sequence). Notes on this clonotype: Its antigen is unknown.

One entry per CDR3 protein results from TCRdb running MiXCR on the reads. This table holds some 500,000 distinct CDR3 sequences, 33% found once. Broader study findings: Public TCR beta family frequency separated CMV-and-HLA carriers, including in an independent cohort. HLA-C-restricted CMV clonotypes gave the most frequent clonotype in two of eight donors.

The chain employs TRBV6-6 and TRBJ2-1; the D is unclear. The input for sequencing was cultured PBMCs, taken from culture after CMV antigen stimulation. The receptor was isolated from a human donor in good health (CMV status not recorded). Some clones in this sample may be carry-over from other donors' samples. This chain's CDR3 is CASTPGEGGYNEQFF. In DNA form, the CDR3 reads TGTGCCAGCACTCCTGGAGAAGGCGGATACAATGAGCAGTTCTTC.